This passage covers 25 T cell receptor beta chains from one sample sequenced in a study of cytomegalovirus exposure and HLA in healthy donors (dated by TCRdb to the late 2010s). Library preparation employed the immunoSEQ multiplex PCR assay. For the multiplex PCR, a mixture combining 60 forward primers for TCR Vbeta segments and 13 reverse primers for TCR Jbeta segments was used. Here the immuneACCESS table is served through TCRdb, limited to in-frame sequences with V and J called. Missing clones are a known gap in these copies; in checked studies unresolved V genes cover under half, and the rest lacks a known reason. This sample has roughly 160,000 clones in its table, and approximately 84% of those were observed once. The biggest ten clones account for about 3.4% of the sample. The sample was PBMCs. These receptors were collected from a woman aged 45 to 65 in good health and CMV-seropositive.

This chain uses TRBV18 with TRBJ2-5; D may be TRBD1 (5 bases). This CDR3 contains 14 residues. CDR1 KGHSH and CDR2 LQKENI come from the germline V gene. The V and J ends lost 0 bases and 5 bases respectively, with 10 bases between them. The CDR3 here is CASSPPQGLETQYF. The CDR3 nucleotides are TGTGCCAGCTCACCACCTCAGGGTTTGGAGACCCAGTACTTC.

This sequence joins TRBV7-3 and TRBJ2-2, with 8 bases aligning to TRBD2. Losses at the gene ends were 4 bases for V and 2 bases for J; bases not matched to a gene: 3. Germline V gene sequence: CDR1 SGHTA, CDR2 FQGTGA. There are 15 residues in the CDR3. CDR3 region: CASSYGGGNTGELFF. CDR3 coding DNA: TGTGCCAGCAGCTACGGGGGGGGTAACACCGGGGAGCTGTTTTTT. Variable domain in full (rest from reference TRBV7-3 and TRBJ2-2): GAGVSQTPSNKVTEKGKYVELRCDPISGHTALYWYRQSLGQGPEFLIYFQGTGAADDSGLPNDRFFAVRPEGSVSTLKIQRTERGDSAVYLCASSYGGGNTGELFFGEGSRLTVL.

This clone was counted a single time. This rearrangement joins TRBV27 to TRBJ1-4; D gene uncertain. CDR3 length equals 13 residues. The V gene's germline CDR1 is MNHEY and CDR2 SMNVEV (reference sequence). The V end was cut by 6 bases, the J end by 6 bases, with 11 bases between. CDR3 region: CASRKNNDEKLFF. The CDR3 DNA is TGTGCCAGCAGAAAAAACAACGATGAAAAACTGTTTTTT.

The CDR3: CASSLVGTTSTDTQYF. In nucleotides, the CDR3 is TGCGCCAGCAGCTTGGTGGGGACTACTAGCACAGATACGCAGTATTTT. The rearrangement uses TRBV5-1 and TRBJ2-3, with 7 bases identical to TRBD2. J gave up 0 bases and V 0 bases, and 4 bases lay outside the gene matches. The CDR3 is 16 residues long. Germline assignment: CDR1 SGHRS and CDR2 YFSETQ.

The V call is TRBV6-5, the J call TRBJ2-1; tentatively, D is TRBD2 (5 bases). Germline V gives CDR1 MNHEY, CDR2 SVGAGI. CDR3 size: 15 residues. V was clipped by 0 bases and J by 10 bases, with 16 bases between them. CDR3 DNA sequence: TGTGCCAGCAGTTACTCGAAGGCGGGTAAGGTAGAGCAGTTCTTC. Amino acids: CASSYSKAGKVEQFF.

The chain uses TRBV5-4 and TRBJ2-1; 12 bases match TRBD2. CDR3 length: 12 residues. CDR1 is SGHNT and CDR2 is YYREEE in the germline V gene (reference sequence). V was clipped by 3 bases and J by 12 bases; unmatched bases: 1. The CDR3: CASSSGLAGQFF. The CDR3 DNA reads TGTGCCAGCAGCTCGGGACTAGCGGGGCAGTTCTTC. The full variable domain, its missing parts supplied by reference TRBV5-4 and TRBJ2-1, is ETGVTQSPTHLIKTRGQQVTLRCSSQSGHNTVSWYQQALGQGPQFIFQYYREEENGRGNFPPRFSGLQFPNYSSELNVNALELDDSALYLCASSSGLAGQFFGPGTRLTVL.

This clone has only a few counts. The rearrangement joins TRBV5-1 to TRBJ1-1; tentatively, D is TRBD1 (6 bases). Germline CDR1 is SGHRS and CDR2 is YFSETQ. The CDR3 totals 15 residues. V lost 0 bases and J lost 6, with 15 bases in between. CDR3 DNA: TGCGCCAGCAGCTTGGGATGGGGGCTGGGAGCTGAAGCTTTCTTT. Protein product: CASSLGWGLGAEAFF.

V and J are TRBV11-3 and TRBJ2-7; no clear D. The CDR3 totals 13 residues. Germline V CDR1 and CDR2: SGHNT, YENEEA. With 0 bases removed from V and 4 bases from J, the gap between germline ends came to 7 bases. The CDR3 DNA is TGTGCCAGCAGCTTAGATCAGAAGTACGAGCAGTACTTC. Translating it yields CASSLDQKYEQYF.

The chain joins TRBV6-1 to TRBJ1-5; perhaps TRBD1 as D (6 bases). The ends were cut back, 0 bases at V and 6 bases at J, with 21 bases in the middle. CDR3 length equals 18 residues. Germline CDR1 MNHNS, CDR2 SASEGT. The chain's CDR3 is CASSEAFGGGAAGQPQHF. CDR3 nucleotides: TGTGCCAGCAGTGAAGCTTTTGGCGGGGGGGCGGCGGGTCAGCCCCAGCATTTT.

CDR3 nucleotides: TGCAGCGTCATCGAGGCTCCGGGACAGAACACTGAAGCTTTCTTT. This translates into CSVIEAPGQNTEAFF. J is TRBJ1-1 and V is TRBV29-1; D is perhaps TRBD1 (6 bases). This CDR3 is built from 15 residues. The germline V gene encodes CDR1 SQVTM and CDR2 ANQGSEA. V dropped 6 bases and J dropped 1 base, with 18 bases sitting between them.

The chain recombines TRBV7-9 with TRBJ2-3; D is unclear. Trimming stripped 4 bases from V and 3 bases from J, with 8 bases between. The CDR3 runs to 13 residues. Per germline, CDR1 SEHNR and CDR2 FQNEAQ (reference sequence). CDR3 sequence reads: CASSSTGTDTQYF. The CDR3 bases are TGTGCCAGCAGCTCGACTGGTACAGATACGCAGTATTTT.

The chain uses TRBV28 and TRBJ1-3, with a weak D call TRBD1 (6 bases). The length of the CDR3 is 17 residues. The germline CDR1 and CDR2 sequences are MDHEN and SYDVKM. V lost 8 bases and J lost 3, with 23 bases in between. The CDR3 region has the DNA TGTGCCAGCTCGGAGGGGGGGCGCCTAATATTTGGAAACACCATATATTTT. It codes for CASSEGGRLIFGNTIYF. The full variable domain, with the rest looked up from reference TRBV28 and TRBJ1-3, is DVKVTQSSRYLVKRTGEKVFLECVQDMDHENMFWYRQDPGLGLRLIYFSYDVKMKEKGDIPEGYSVSREKKERFSLILESASTNQTSMYLCASSEGGRLIFGNTIYFGEGSWLTVV.

The rearrangement joins TRBV5-1 to TRBJ2-5; TRBD2 aligns across 8 bases. The CDR3 is made up of 15 amino acids. CDR1 and CDR2 (germline): SGHRS, YFSETQ. The J segment lost 3 bases and the V segment lost 4 bases, leaving 8 bases of the junction unmatched. CDR3 amino acids: CASSLTGTREETQYF. The CDR3 DNA reads as TGCGCCAGCAGCCTGACCGGGACTAGAGAAGAGACCCAGTACTTC.

The chain is built from TRBV9 and TRBJ2-5; maybe TRBD2 (6 bases). Trimming removed 0 bases from V and 5 bases from J, with 14 bases in between. Germline V CDR1 and CDR2: SGDLS, YYNGEE. CDR3 length equals 15 residues. The DNA for the CDR3 is TGTGCCAGCAGCGTAGGTGGGGGGATAGGGGAGACCCAGTACTTC. Its translation: CASSVGGGIGETQYF.

This clone came up once. The V call is TRBV19, the J call TRBJ1-1, with a tentative D call TRBD1 (6 bases). The length of the CDR3 is 13 residues. Trimming removed 4 bases at V and 6 bases at J, with 12 bases between. Per the germline V gene, CDR1 is LNHDA and CDR2 is SQIVND (reference sequence). The CDR3, as DNA: TGTGCCAGTAGTAGAAGCCAGGGGTCTGAAGCTTTCTTT. As protein: CASSRSQGSEAFF.

This chain joins TRBV7-8 and TRBJ2-6, with D tentatively TRBD2 (6 bases). Germline values: CDR1 SGHVS, CDR2 FQNEAQ. The CDR3 runs to 20 residues. V gave up 0 bases and J gave up 0 bases, with 18 bases separating them. In DNA, the CDR3 is TGTGCCAGCAGCTTAGCCCCATCCGGGGGAGCAATCTCTGGGGCCAACGTCCTGACTTTC. Translating gives CASSLAPSGGAISGANVLTF.

The rearrangement joins TRBV19 to TRBJ2-1; TRBD2 agrees at 12 bases. Unmatched junction bases numbered 9, after V lost 3 bases and J lost 6 bases. This CDR3 is built from 17 residues. Germline V CDR1 and CDR2: LNHDA, SQIVND (reference sequence). In nucleotides, the CDR3 is TGTGCCAGTAGTATTAGGCTAGCGGGGGGGACCCCCAATGAGCAGTTCTTC. This encodes CASSIRLAGGTPNEQFF.

A word on this clone: A read error may account for a junction end that differs from germline. Other DNA sequences in the sample encode the same CDR3. The chain links TRBV5-6 to TRBJ2-7; the D gene is possibly TRBD2 (5 bases). This CDR3 has 10 residues. Per germline, CDR1 SGHDT and CDR2 YYEEEE. DNA for the CDR3: TGTGCCAGCGGACTCTACGAGCAATACTTC. This sequence encodes CASGLYEQYF.

The chain links TRBV7-2 to TRBJ2-5; D perhaps matches TRBD2 (5 bases). The germline V gene has CDR1 SGHTA and CDR2 FQGNSA. The CDR3 runs to 13 residues. The ends were cut back, 3 bases at V and 4 bases at J, with 9 bases in the middle. CDR3 region: CASSFVRAETQYF. Written as DNA, the CDR3 is TGTGCCAGCAGCTTCGTGAGGGCAGAGACCCAGTACTTC.

V is TRBV7-9 and J is TRBJ2-5, with 7 positions matching TRBD2. The CDR3 is 14 residues long. Per germline, CDR1 SEHNR and CDR2 FQNEAQ (reference sequence). The trim removed 5 bases at V and 5 bases at J, leaving 8 bases unmatched. CDR3 loop: CASSEYGGGETQYF. DNA for the CDR3: TGTGCCAGCAGCGAATACGGGGGAGGGGAGACCCAGTACTTC.

The chain combines TRBV29-1 with TRBJ1-2; TRBD1 agrees at 10 bases. Germline V gene data show CDR1 as SQVTM and CDR2 as ANQGSEA. CDR3 length: 13 amino acids. J gave up 3 bases and V 6 bases, and 4 bases lay outside the gene matches. CDR3 nucleotide sequence: TGCAGCGTAGACAGGGGGCTGTACTATGGCTACACCTTC. It is translated as CSVDRGLYYGYTF. The variable domain in full, completed from reference TRBV29-1 and TRBJ1-2, reads SAVISQKPSRDICQRGTSLTIQCQVDSQVTMMFWYRQQPGQSLTLIATANQGSEATYESGFVIDKFPISRPNLTFSTLTVSNMSPEDSSIYLCSVDRGLYYGYTFGSGTRLTVV.

The rearrangement links TRBV29-1 to TRBJ2-7; no firm D call. The CDR3 covers 13 residues. CDR1 and CDR2 from the germline V gene are SQVTM and ANQGSEA. The V end was cut by 4 bases, the J end by 0 bases, with 10 bases between. In DNA form, the CDR3 reads TGCAGCGTTGGGTCTCAGAACTCCTACGAGCAGTACTTC. Protein sequence: CSVGSQNSYEQYF.

The chain carries TRBV5-1 and TRBJ1-2, with D possibly being TRBD1 (5 bases). The V end lost 4 bases, the J end lost 1 base, and 20 bases lay between the germline ends. The length of the CDR3 is 17 residues. Germline CDR1 SGHRS, CDR2 YFSETQ. This chain's CDR3 is CASSPSGSRGDNYGYTF. The DNA for the CDR3 is TGCGCCAGCAGCCCCTCGGGGTCCCGGGGGGATAACTATGGCTACACCTTC. Drawing the rest from reference TRBV5-1 and TRBJ1-2, the complete variable domain is KAGVTQTPRYLIKTRGQQVTLSCSPISGHRSVSWYQQTPGQGLQFLFEYFSETQRNKGNFPGRFSGRQFSNSRSEMNVSTLELGDSALYLCASSPSGSRGDNYGYTFGSGTRLTVV.

V is TRBV7-8 and J is TRBJ1-2, with 7 bases lining up with TRBD1. The CDR3 is 13 residues long. The junction had 1 base not matched to a gene; V was cut back by 3 bases and J by 3 bases. Germline values: CDR1 SGHVS, CDR2 FQNEAQ. For the CDR3, the DNA is TGTGCCAGCAGCTTGCAGGGGGACTATGGCTACACCTTC. Translating it yields CASSLQGDYGYTF.

This clone has more than one count but fewer than ten. CDR3 sequence reads: CASGGLAASTDTQYF. The CDR3, as DNA: TGCGCCAGCGGAGGACTAGCGGCTAGCACAGATACGCAGTATTTT. This chain joins TRBV5-1 and TRBJ2-3; 10 bases are shared with TRBD2. Trimming at V came to 7 bases and at J to 0 bases, leaving 5 bases not matched to a gene. CDR3 length: 15 residues. From germline, CDR1 is SGHRS and CDR2 YFSETQ.